This T cell receptor beta chain is drawn from a study of OX40 agonist ivuxolimab in advanced cancers. To note about this clone: Antigen: not known.

Overall study findings and caveats: At doses 0.1 to 3.0 mg/kg, CD4+ and CD8+ clones expanded.

TCRdb's copy holds only in-frame clones and misses some; the assay was immunoSEQ multiplex PCR. The top ten clones hold about a tenth of a sample with about 62,000 clones, approximately 79% of them seen once. Germline trimming cut 7 bases from V and 3 bases from J; bases unmatched to any gene: 7. This CDR3 is 15 amino acids long. Germline values: CDR1 MDHEN, CDR2 SYDVKM. The receptor was isolated from an adult with an advanced solid tumor such as melanoma, head and neck, liver or kidney cancer. The rearrangement joins TRBV28 to TRBJ2-3, with 10 bases that match TRBD1. Here the sequenced sample was CD4+ or CD8+ T cells sorted from blood, taken in a trial of the OX40 agonist ivuxolimab. The CDR3 loop is CASIPGQGLTDTQYF. The DNA for the CDR3 is TGTGCCAGCATACCGGGACAGGGGCTGACAGATACGCAGTATTTT.